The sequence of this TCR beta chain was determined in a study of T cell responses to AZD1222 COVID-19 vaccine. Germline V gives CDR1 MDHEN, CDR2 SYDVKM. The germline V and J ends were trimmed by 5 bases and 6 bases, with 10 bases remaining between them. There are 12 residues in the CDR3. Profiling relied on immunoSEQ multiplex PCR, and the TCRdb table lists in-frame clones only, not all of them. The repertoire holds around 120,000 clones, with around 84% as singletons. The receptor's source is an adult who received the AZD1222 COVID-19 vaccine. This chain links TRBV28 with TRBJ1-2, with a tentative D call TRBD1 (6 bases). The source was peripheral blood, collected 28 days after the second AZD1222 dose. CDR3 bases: TGTGCCAGCAGTGGGGGGCTCCATGGCTACACCTTC. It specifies CASSGGLHGYTF.